Below, 16 T cell receptor beta chains from the same sample are listed, as sequenced in a study of regulatory T cells in long-lasting Graves disease. To make TCR beta libraries, researchers used iRepertoire HTBI primers and Arm-PCR of CDR3 regions. One entry per CDR3 protein, called by TCRdb with MiXCR from the multiplex PCR reads. Found here are 350,000 to 400,000 distinct CDR3 sequences, around 15% of them singletons; the top ten hold 22%. The time point here: newly diagnosed GD, antithyroid drugs for less than 3 months. From RNA extracted from PBMCs, the TCR library was made. The starting material was peripheral blood mononuclear cells (PBMCs), obtained at new diagnosis, from a patient treated with antithyroid drugs. The source is a female donor with Graves disease.

This clonotype was seen ten or more times. The CDR3 here is CASSLLTSGTYEQYF. The CDR3 bases are TGCGCCAGCAGCTTGTTGACTAGCGGGACCTACGAGCAGTACTTC. This chain connects TRBV5-1 to TRBJ2-7, with 11 nucleotides matching TRBD2. The CDR3 has 15 amino acids. Germline V gene data show CDR1 as SGHRS and CDR2 as YFSETQ. After removal of 1 base from V and 2 bases from J, the junction contained 2 bases not matched to a gene.

This clonotype was recorded many times. CDR3 sequence: CASRPGHRTYEQYF. CDR3 nucleotides: TGTGCCAGCAGACCGGGACACCGAACCTACGAGCAGTACTTC. The rearrangement links TRBV5-6 to TRBJ2-7, with D possibly TRBD1 on 6 matching bases. The germline V gene has CDR1 SGHDT and CDR2 YYEEEE. V dropped 5 bases and J dropped 2 bases, with 14 bases sitting between them. The CDR3 loop spans 14 amino acids.

This clonotype has only a few counts. The V gene is TRBV27, the J gene TRBJ1-6; 11 nucleotides line up with TRBD1. The CDR3 length is 15 residues. V lost 5 bases, J lost 10 bases, and 7 bases stayed unmatched. CDR1 is MNHEY, CDR2 SMNVEV, per germline (reference sequence). The CDR3, as DNA: TGTGCCAGCAGTATAGGACAGGGGGCAACATCACCCCTCCACTTT. This gives the protein CASSIGQGATSPLHF.

This clonotype was picked up a small number of times. CDR3 in DNA: TGTGCCAGCAGTTTACGGGGCCAATTCTACGAGCAGTACTTC. Protein: CASSLRGQFYEQYF. The chain has TRBV27 and TRBJ2-7; D is tentatively TRBD1 or TRBD2 (5 bases each). Germline assignment: CDR1 MNHEY and CDR2 SMNVEV (reference sequence). This CDR3 is 14 amino acids long. Between the trimmed V and J ends, which lost 2 bases and 3 bases, there was a span of 11 bases.

Only a few counts were recorded for this clonotype. The CDR3 spells CASSLTTGDQETQYF. CDR3 nucleotides: TGTGCCAGCAGCCTCACCACAGGGGACCAAGAGACCCAGTACTTC. The rearrangement links TRBV5-5 to TRBJ2-5, with 7 bases identical to TRBD1. This CDR3 is 15 amino acids long. Germline CDR1 reads SGHKS; CDR2 reads YYEKEE (reference sequence). V dropped 4 bases and J dropped 0; count of bases not matched to a gene: 6.

This clonotype came up many times. The genes are TRBV5-1 and TRBJ2-1; D might be TRBD1 or TRBD2, each matching 6 bases. Germline CDR1 is SGHRS and CDR2 is YFSETQ. With 0 bases removed from V and 4 bases from J, the gap between germline ends came to 11 bases. The CDR3 runs 15 residues. CDR3 DNA: TGCGCCAGCAGCTTGGCCGGGGGACAATACAATGAGCAGTTCTTC. Translated, it gives CASSLAGGQYNEQFF.

As regards this clonotype: This clone may be a read error of a much larger clone one base away. The rearrangement uses TRBV7-6 and TRBJ1-4; D might be TRBD1 (5 bases). In germline, CDR1 is SGHVS, CDR2 FNYEAQ. The CDR3 has 16 amino acids. The CDR3 DNA is TGTGCCAGCAGCCCCCAGGGCGGGGCAACTAATGAAAAACCGTTTTTT. Translated, it gives CASSPQGGATNEKPFF.

In regard to this clonotype: One base away lies a much larger clone, so this may be a sequencing read error. V gene TRBV6-1 combines with J gene TRBJ2-3, with 8 bases lining up with TRBD1. The CDR3 loop spans 17 amino acids. V lost 4 bases to trimming and J lost 4 bases; unmatched junction nucleotides: 13. Germline V gives CDR1 MNHNS, CDR2 SASEGT. The CDR3 region is CASSVSRRQGTPDTQYF. The CDR3, as DNA: TGTGCCAGCAGTGTTAGCAGGAGACAGGGGACCCCAGATACGCAGTATTTT.

This clonotype was seen ten or more times. The gene calls are TRBV19 and TRBJ1-2; no clear D. Trimming stripped 6 bases from V and 5 bases from J, with 13 bases between. The CDR3 runs to 13 residues. CDR1 and CDR2 (germline): LNHDA, SQIVND (reference sequence). The CDR3 spells CASRILGDYGYTF. DNA for the CDR3: TGTGCCAGTAGGATTCTTGGGGATTATGGCTACACCTTC. Using reference TRBV19 and TRBJ1-2 for the parts outside the CDR3, the full variable domain is DGGITQSPKYLFRKEGQNVTLSCEQNLNHDAMYWYRQDPGQGLRLIYYSQIVNDFQKGDIAEGYSVSREKKESFPLTVTSAQKNPTAFYLCASRILGDYGYTFGSGTRLTVV.

This clonotype was recorded many times. This chain connects TRBV20-1 to TRBJ1-2; possible D gene TRBD1, 5 bases. Germline-derived CDR1 and CDR2 are DFQATT and SNEGSKA (reference sequence). The ends were cut back, 5 bases at V and 4 bases at J, with 17 bases in the middle. The CDR3 totals 14 residues. This chain's CDR3 is CSAQFGGVGYGYTF. CDR3 sequence (DNA): TGCAGTGCTCAATTCGGGGGGGTAGGCTATGGCTACACCTTC.

Ten or more counts support this clonotype. The CDR3, as DNA: TGCGCCAGCAGCTTTCCCGGAGGCGGAAACATTCAGTACTTC. Protein sequence: CASSFPGGGNIQYF. The V call is TRBV5-1, the J call TRBJ2-4, with a weak D call TRBD2 (5 bases). Trimming stripped 2 bases from V and 6 bases from J, with 12 bases between. This CDR3 region has 14 residues. The germline V gene has CDR1 SGHRS and CDR2 YFSETQ. The entire variable domain, with the rest obtained from reference TRBV5-1 and TRBJ2-4, is as follows: KAGVTQTPRYLIKTRGQQVTLSCSPISGHRSVSWYQQTPGQGLQFLFEYFSETQRNKGNFPGRFSGRQFSNSRSEMNVSTLELGDSALYLCASSFPGGGNIQYFGAGTRLSVL.

This clonotype was counted only a few times. J is TRBJ2-6 and V is TRBV19; D is unresolved. There are 13 residues in the CDR3. V shed 7 bases and J shed 2 bases, with 6 bases lying between them. In germline, CDR1 is LNHDA, CDR2 SQIVND (reference sequence). The CDR3 spells CASKPPGANVLTF. The CDR3 nucleotides are TGTGCCAGTAAGCCCCCTGGGGCCAACGTCCTGACTTTC.

This clonotype was picked up many times. The V gene is TRBV5-1, the J gene TRBJ2-1; tentative D call: TRBD2 (5 bases). V lost 6 bases to trimming and J lost 0 bases, with 10 bases between them. The CDR3 length is 14 residues. Per germline, CDR1 SGHRS and CDR2 YFSETQ. The CDR3 coding sequence is TGCGCCAGCACCCCAGAGGGCTCCTACAATGAGCAGTTCTTC. Amino acid sequence: CASTPEGSYNEQFF.

In this sample, this clonotype turned up a few times. This chain links TRBV10-2 with TRBJ1-4; D not resolved. Germline V gene sequence: CDR1 WSHSY, CDR2 SAAADI. This CDR3 has 12 residues. Trimming left V 9 bases short and J 8 bases short, with 13 bases between. The CDR3 loop reads CASGSGLEKLFF. The CDR3 region has the DNA TGCGCCAGTGGCAGTGGATTAGAAAAACTGTTTTTT.

This clonotype came up a few times. The rearrangement links TRBV5-1 to TRBJ2-5; no clear D gene. Trimming took off 2 bases at V and 1 base at J, with 3 bases between the two ends. The germline V gene encodes CDR1 SGHRS and CDR2 YFSETQ. The CDR3 length is 12 residues. Here the CDR3 reads CASSFAQETQYF. The CDR3 DNA reads as TGCGCCAGCAGCTTCGCCCAAGAGACCCAGTACTTC. Drawing the rest from reference TRBV5-1 and TRBJ2-5, the complete variable domain is KAGVTQTPRYLIKTRGQQVTLSCSPISGHRSVSWYQQTPGQGLQFLFEYFSETQRNKGNFPGRFSGRQFSNSRSEMNVSTLELGDSALYLCASSFAQETQYFGPGTRLLVL.

J is TRBJ1-3 and V is TRBV25-1, with D possibly TRBD1 on 6 matching bases. The CDR3 spans 16 residues. Germline CDR1 MGHDK, CDR2 SYGVNS. V lost 4 bases to trimming and J lost 2 bases, with 15 bases between them. The CDR3 loop reads CASSAGLGGPGNTIYF. The DNA for the CDR3 is TGTGCCAGCAGTGCGGGTTTAGGGGGTCCTGGAAACACCATATATTTT.